Listed below are T cell receptor beta chains from one sample, sequenced in a study of cytomegalovirus exposure and HLA in healthy donors. The assay was immunoSEQ multiplex PCR, and TCRdb's table has in-frame clones only and misses some. Of fewer than 90,000 clones in the sample, around 75% are singletons; the top ten hold roughly 15%. The sample comprised PBMCs. Receptors originate from a woman in her 40s in good health and CMV-seropositive. Both conserved end residues are part of each CDR3. D genes are given only for firm matches. Expanded clones get a size class; other rows say once, few or many, or leave the size out.

V	size	J	D	CDR3	DNA
TRBV7-8	NA	TRBJ2-1	TRBD1	CASSLGQGRDEQFF	TGTGCCAGCAGCCTCGGACAGGGACGGGATGAGCAGTTCTTC
TRBV19	NA	TRBJ2-7	NA	CASSITGFEQYF	TGTGCCAGTAGTATAACAGGGTTTGAGCAGTACTTC
TRBV9	NA	TRBJ2-1	TRBD2	CASSVSGLAGWNEQFF	TGTGCCAGCAGCGTAAGTGGACTAGCGGGGTGGAATGAGCAGTTCTTC
TRBV25-1	NA	TRBJ2-1	NA	CASSRIETGSYNEQFF	TGTGCCAGCAGCCGGATAGAGACAGGTTCGTACAATGAGCAGTTCTTC
TRBV6-1	NA	TRBJ1-6	NA	CASSERGRDNSPLHF	TGTGCCAGCAGTGAGAGGGGGAGGGATAATTCACCCCTCCACTTT
TRBV14	NA	TRBJ2-3	TRBD2	CASSVLPGLVGVRVDTQYF	TGTGCCAGCAGCGTACTCCCGGGACTAGTAGGAGTGAGGGTCGATACGCAGTATTTT
TRBV2	NA	TRBJ1-5	NA	CASSGENNQPQHF	TGTGCCAGCTCCGGGGAAAATAATCAGCCCCAGCATTTT
TRBV5-1	few	TRBJ1-4	NA	CASSQQATNEKLFF	TGCGCCAGCAGCCAACAGGCAACTAATGAAAAACTGTTTTTT
TRBV19	NA	TRBJ1-2	NA	CASSMGARTNYGYTF	TGTGCCAGTAGTATGGGGGCACGAACTAACTATGGCTACACCTTC
TRBV7-8	NA	TRBJ2-7	TRBD2	CASSLEGLAGSYEQYF	TGTGCCAGCAGCTTAGAGGGGCTAGCGGGTAGCTACGAGCAGTACTTC
TRBV27	once	TRBJ2-4	NA	CASTNRNIQYF	TGTGCCAGCACTAATCGAAACATTCAGTACTTC
TRBV9	NA	TRBJ1-4	NA	CASSVRGTNEKLFF	TGTGCCAGCAGCGTAAGGGGGACTAATGAAAAACTGTTTTTT
TRBV19	NA	TRBJ1-5	NA	CASTAWQYSNQPQHF	TGTGCCAGTACAGCGTGGCAGTATAGCAATCAGCCCCAGCATTTT
TRBV9	once	TRBJ2-1	TRBD2	CASSVSGGREGDEQFF	TGTGCCAGCAGCGTAAGTGGCGGGAGGGAAGGGGATGAGCAGTTCTTC
TRBV6-6	NA	TRBJ2-1	NA	CASSYPPEGRDEQFF	TGTGCCAGCAGTTACCCTCCGGAGGGAAGGGATGAGCAGTTCTTC
TRBV5-1	NA	TRBJ1-4	TRBD1	CASSLGTGAGEKLFF	TGCGCCAGCAGCTTGGGGACAGGGGCGGGGGAAAAACTGTTTTTT
TRBV7-2	NA	TRBJ2-7	TRBD2	CASTQVAGGPGQYF	TGTGCCAGCACCCAGGTAGCGGGAGGGCCGGGGCAGTACTTC
TRBV4-1	few	TRBJ2-1	TRBD2	CASSHSGEYNEQFF	TGCGCCAGCAGCCACAGCGGGGAATACAATGAGCAGTTCTTC
TRBV16	NA	TRBJ2-7	NA	CASSPGQGRQYF	TGTGCCAGCAGCCCTGGCCAGGGCAGGCAGTACTTC
TRBV6-1	NA	TRBJ1-5	NA	CASTDYSNQPQHF	TGTGCCAGCACAGATTATAGCAATCAGCCCCAGCATTTT
TRBV28	NA	TRBJ1-4	NA	CAVGRGEKLFF	TGTGCCGTAGGACGCGGGGAAAAACTGTTTTTT
TRBV7-2	NA	TRBJ1-5	NA	CASSAGTPNQPQHF	TGTGCCAGCAGCGCCGGGACACCCAATCAGCCCCAGCATTTT
TRBV6-5	NA	TRBJ1-1	TRBD1	CASSPRTGSTEAFF	TGTGCCAGCAGCCCTCGGACAGGGTCCACTGAAGCTTTCTTT
TRBV9	NA	TRBJ2-7	TRBD2	CASTGGAGGHEQYF	TGTGCCAGCACCGGGGGAGCGGGAGGCCACGAGCAGTACTTC
TRBV7-8	NA	TRBJ2-7	TRBD1	CASNEAGQGVVEQYF	TGTGCCAGCAACGAAGCGGGACAGGGGGTAGTTGAGCAGTACTTC
TRBV10-3	NA	TRBJ2-7	NA	CAISGREQYEQYF	TGTGCCATCAGTGGGAGGGAACAGTACGAGCAGTACTTC
TRBV7-9	once	TRBJ1-1	NA	CASSFGRGTNTEAFF	TGTGCCAGCAGCTTCGGAAGGGGTACGAACACTGAAGCTTTCTTT
TRBV5-6	NA	TRBJ2-2	NA	CASSRGTGELFF	TGTGCCAGCAGCCGGGGAACCGGGGAGCTGTTTTTT
TRBV7-9	NA	TRBJ1-6	NA	CASSRNSPLNSPLHF	TGTGCCAGCAGCCGTAACAGTCCGTTAAATTCACCCCTCCACTTT
TRBV5-1	NA	TRBJ2-1	TRBD1	CASSPTGGYNEQFF	TGCGCCAGCAGCCCAACAGGGGGCTACAATGAGCAGTTCTTC
TRBV5-1	few	TRBJ2-5	TRBD2	CASSLSGAQETQYF	TGCGCCAGCAGCTTGAGCGGGGCCCAAGAGACCCAGTACTTC
TRBV28	NA	TRBJ2-5	TRBD2	CASSPQPGTSGEGTQYF	TGTGCCAGCAGTCCCCAACCCGGGACTAGCGGCGAAGGGACCCAGTACTTC
TRBV28	NA	TRBJ1-1	TRBD1	CASQTGGRGTEAFF	TGTGCCAGCCAGACAGGGGGAAGGGGCACTGAAGCTTTCTTT
TRBV6-1	few	TRBJ1-1	NA	CASSEAYSQGITEAFF	TGTGCCAGCAGTGAAGCGTATTCTCAGGGGATCACTGAAGCTTTCTTT
TRBV6-5	NA	TRBJ1-6	TRBD1	CASRPQGTGDSPLHF	TGTGCCAGCAGGCCCCAGGGGACAGGGGATTCACCCCTCCACTTT
TRBV10-1	once	TRBJ2-5	TRBD2	CASRTSGGSETQYF	TGCGCCAGCAGGACTAGCGGGGGGTCAGAGACCCAGTACTTC
TRBV7-3	NA	TRBJ2-1	TRBD2	CASSLMGAGGPHEQFF	TGTGCCAGCAGCTTAATGGGGGCGGGAGGGCCGCATGAGCAGTTCTTC
TRBV30	NA	TRBJ2-3	TRBD2	CAWSGGSGRARDTQYF	TGTGCCTGGAGTGGGGGGAGCGGGAGGGCCCGGGATACGCAGTATTTT
TRBV28	once	TRBJ1-5	TRBD1	CAGQASNQPQHF	TGTGCCGGACAGGCTAGCAATCAGCCCCAGCATTTT
TRBV27	NA	TRBJ2-7	TRBD1	CASSLGTGRFEQYF	TGTGCCAGCAGTTTGGGGACAGGGCGTTTCGAGCAGTACTTC
TRBV9	NA	TRBJ1-1	NA	CASSVEGAEAFF	TGTGCCAGCAGCGTAGAGGGGGCTGAAGCTTTCTTT
TRBV4-1	NA	TRBJ1-2	TRBD1	CASRQTDRDYGYTF	TGCGCCAGCAGACAAACCGACAGGGACTATGGCTACACCTTC
TRBV4-3	NA	TRBJ2-2	NA	CASSQERETGELFF	TGCGCCAGCAGCCAAGAAAGGGAGACCGGGGAGCTGTTTTTT
TRBV7-3	NA	TRBJ2-6	NA	CASSLFPATSLSGANVLTF	TGTGCCAGCAGCTTATTTCCTGCGACTTCCCTCTCTGGGGCCAACGTCCTGACTTTC